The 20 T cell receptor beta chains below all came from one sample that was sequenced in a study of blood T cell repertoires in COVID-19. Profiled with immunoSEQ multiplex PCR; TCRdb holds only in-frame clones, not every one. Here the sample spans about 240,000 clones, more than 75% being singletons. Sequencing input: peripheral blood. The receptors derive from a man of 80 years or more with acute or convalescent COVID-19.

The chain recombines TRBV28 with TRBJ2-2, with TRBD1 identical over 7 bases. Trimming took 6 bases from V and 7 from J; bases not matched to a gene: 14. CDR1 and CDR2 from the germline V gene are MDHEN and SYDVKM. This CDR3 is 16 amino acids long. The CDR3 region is CASSPPQGVKGGELFF. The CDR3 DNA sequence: TGTGCCAGCAGCCCGCCGCAGGGGGTGAAGGGCGGGGAGCTGTTTTTT.

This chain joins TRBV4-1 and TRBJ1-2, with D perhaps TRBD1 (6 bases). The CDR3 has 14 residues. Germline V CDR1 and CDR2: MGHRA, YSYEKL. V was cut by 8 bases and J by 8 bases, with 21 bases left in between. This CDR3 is CASSTGYQVEGYTF. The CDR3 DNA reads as TGCGCCAGCTCAACAGGGTACCAGGTAGAGGGCTACACCTTC.

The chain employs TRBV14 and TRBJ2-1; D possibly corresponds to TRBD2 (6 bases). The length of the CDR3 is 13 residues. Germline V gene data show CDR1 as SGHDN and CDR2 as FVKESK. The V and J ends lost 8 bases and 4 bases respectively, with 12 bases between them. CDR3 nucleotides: TGTGCCAGCCATCTAGGAGGGTACAATGAGCAGTTCTTC. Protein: CASHLGGYNEQFF.

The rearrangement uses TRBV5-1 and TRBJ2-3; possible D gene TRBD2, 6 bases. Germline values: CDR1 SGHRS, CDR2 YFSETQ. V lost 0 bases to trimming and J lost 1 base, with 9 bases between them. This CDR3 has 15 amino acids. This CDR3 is CASSLASSGTDTQYF. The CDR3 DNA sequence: TGCGCCAGCAGCTTGGCCTCTAGCGGCACAGATACGCAGTATTTT.

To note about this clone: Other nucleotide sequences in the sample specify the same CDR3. The CDR3 bases are TGTGCCAGCAGTTACTCTGGGACAGGGACTGGAAACACCATATATTTT. It yields the protein CASSYSGTGTGNTIYF. The chain couples TRBV6-5 to TRBJ1-3; 9 bases align to TRBD1. The CDR3 sequence is 16 residues long. Trimming took 0 bases from V and 2 from J; bases not matched to a gene: 2. The germline V gene encodes CDR1 MNHEY and CDR2 SVGAGI.

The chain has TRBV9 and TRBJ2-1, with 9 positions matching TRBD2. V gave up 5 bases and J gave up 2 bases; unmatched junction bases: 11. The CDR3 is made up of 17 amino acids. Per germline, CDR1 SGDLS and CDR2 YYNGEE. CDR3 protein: CASSPTPRGGAYNEQFF. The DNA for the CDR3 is TGTGCCAGCAGTCCTACTCCTCGCGGGGGGGCCTACAATGAGCAGTTCTTC.

The CDR3 spells CASSLNGRTGELFF. CDR3 coding DNA: TGTGCCAGCAGCTTAAACGGGAGAACCGGGGAGCTGTTTTTT. J is TRBJ2-2 and V is TRBV7-3, with D perhaps matching TRBD2 (6 bases). Germline CDR1 and CDR2: SGHTA and FQGTGA. V shed 1 base and J shed 5 bases, with 8 bases lying between them. The CDR3 contains 14 residues.

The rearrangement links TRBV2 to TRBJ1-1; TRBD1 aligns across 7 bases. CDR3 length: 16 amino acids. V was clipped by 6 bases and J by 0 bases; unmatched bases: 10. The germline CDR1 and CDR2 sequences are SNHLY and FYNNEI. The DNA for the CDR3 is TGTGCCAGCAGATACAGGACAGGAAACATGAACACTGAAGCTTTCTTT. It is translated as CASRYRTGNMNTEAFF.

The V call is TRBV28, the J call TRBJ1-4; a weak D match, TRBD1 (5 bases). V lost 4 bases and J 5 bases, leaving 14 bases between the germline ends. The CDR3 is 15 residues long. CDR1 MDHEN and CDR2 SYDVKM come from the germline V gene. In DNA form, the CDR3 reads TGTGCCAGCAGTTCGACGGGAGGGGTAAATGAAAAACTGTTTTTT. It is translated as CASSSTGGVNEKLFF.

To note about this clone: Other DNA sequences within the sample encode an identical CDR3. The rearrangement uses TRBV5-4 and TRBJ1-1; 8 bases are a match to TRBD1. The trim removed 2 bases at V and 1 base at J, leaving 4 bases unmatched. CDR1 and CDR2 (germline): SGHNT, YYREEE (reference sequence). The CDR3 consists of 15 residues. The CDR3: CASSFMTGANTEAFF. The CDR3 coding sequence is TGTGCCAGCAGCTTCATGACAGGGGCGAACACTGAAGCTTTCTTT.

CDR3 bases: TGTGCCAGCAACCTCGGGCTAGCAGCCGTTGAAGGGGATACGCAGTATTTT. Protein: CASNLGLAAVEGDTQYF. The chain combines TRBV5-4 with TRBJ2-3; perhaps TRBD2 as D (5 bases). CDR3 length: 17 residues. V was trimmed by 6 bases and J by 6 bases, leaving 26 bases between them. Germline CDR1 SGHNT, CDR2 YYREEE (reference sequence). The full variable domain, rest sourced from reference TRBV5-4 and TRBJ2-3, is ETGVTQSPTHLIKTRGQQVTLRCSSQSGHNTVSWYQQALGQGPQFIFQYYREEENGRGNFPPRFSGLQFPNYSSELNVNALELDDSALYLCASNLGLAAVEGDTQYFGPGTRLTVL.

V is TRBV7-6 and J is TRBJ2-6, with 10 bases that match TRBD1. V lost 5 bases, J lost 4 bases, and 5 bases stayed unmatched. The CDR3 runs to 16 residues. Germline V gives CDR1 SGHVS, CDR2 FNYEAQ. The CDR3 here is CASSEDRGLGANVLTF. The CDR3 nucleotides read TGTGCCAGCAGCGAGGACAGGGGGTTGGGGGCCAACGTCCTGACTTTC.

The DNA of the CDR3 is TGTGCCAGTAGCACCTCGACAGCCACGACAGATACGCAGTATTTT. Protein product: CASSTSTATTDTQYF. V and J are TRBV19 and TRBJ2-3, with D perhaps TRBD1 (5 bases). Trimming took off 6 bases at V and 3 bases at J, with 16 bases between the two ends. The CDR3 sequence is 15 residues long. Per germline, CDR1 LNHDA and CDR2 SQIVND (reference sequence).

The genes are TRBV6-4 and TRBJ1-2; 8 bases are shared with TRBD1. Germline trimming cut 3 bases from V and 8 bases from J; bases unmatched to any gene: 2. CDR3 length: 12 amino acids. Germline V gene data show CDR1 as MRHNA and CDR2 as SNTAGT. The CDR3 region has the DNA TGTGCCAGCAGTGAACAGGGGGGAGGCTACACCTTC. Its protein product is CASSEQGGGYTF.

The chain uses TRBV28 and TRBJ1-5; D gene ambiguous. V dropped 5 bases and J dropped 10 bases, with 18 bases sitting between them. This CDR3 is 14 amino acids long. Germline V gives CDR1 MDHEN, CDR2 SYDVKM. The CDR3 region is CASSPTGPRGPQHF. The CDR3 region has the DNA TGTGCCAGCAGTCCTACCGGGCCCCGGGGACCCCAGCATTTT.

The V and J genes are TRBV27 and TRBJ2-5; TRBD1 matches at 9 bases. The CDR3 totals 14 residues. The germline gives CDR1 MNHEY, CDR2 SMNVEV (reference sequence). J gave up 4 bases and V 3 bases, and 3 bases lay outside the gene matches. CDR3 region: CASSFGQGRETQYF. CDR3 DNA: TGTGCCAGCAGTTTTGGACAGGGGAGAGAGACCCAGTACTTC.

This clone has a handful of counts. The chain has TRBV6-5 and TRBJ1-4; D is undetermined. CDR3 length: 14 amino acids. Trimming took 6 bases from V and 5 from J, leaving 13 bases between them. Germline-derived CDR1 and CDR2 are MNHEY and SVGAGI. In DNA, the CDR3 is TGTGCCAGCAGGACCGGTGGAGTCAATGAAAAACTGTTTTTT. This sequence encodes CASRTGGVNEKLFF.

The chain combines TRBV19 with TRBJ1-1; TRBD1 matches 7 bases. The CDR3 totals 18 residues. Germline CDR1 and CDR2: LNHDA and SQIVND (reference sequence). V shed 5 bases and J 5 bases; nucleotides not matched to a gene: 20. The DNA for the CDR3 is TGTGCCAGTAGTGAGACAGGGACGCTTCGGTTTTTTGGGACTGAAGCTTTCTTT. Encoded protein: CASSETGTLRFFGTEAFF. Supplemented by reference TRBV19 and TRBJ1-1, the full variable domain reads DGGITQSPKYLFRKEGQNVTLSCEQNLNHDAMYWYRQDPGQGLRLIYYSQIVNDFQKGDIAEGYSVSREKKESFPLTVTSAQKNPTAFYLCASSETGTLRFFGTEAFFGQGTRLTVV.

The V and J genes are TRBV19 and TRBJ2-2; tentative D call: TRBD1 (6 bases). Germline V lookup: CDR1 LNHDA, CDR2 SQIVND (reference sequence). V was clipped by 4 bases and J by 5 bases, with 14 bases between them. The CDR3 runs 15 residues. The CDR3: CASSRSGTPTGELFF. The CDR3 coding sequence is TGTGCCAGTAGTAGGTCCGGGACACCTACCGGGGAGCTGTTTTTT.

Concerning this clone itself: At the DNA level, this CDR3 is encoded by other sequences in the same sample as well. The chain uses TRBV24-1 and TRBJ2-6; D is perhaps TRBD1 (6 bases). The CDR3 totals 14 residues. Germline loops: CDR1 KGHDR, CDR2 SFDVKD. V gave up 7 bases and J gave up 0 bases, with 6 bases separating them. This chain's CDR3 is CATSRGSGANVLTF. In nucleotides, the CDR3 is TGTGCCACCAGCAGGGGCTCTGGGGCCAACGTCCTGACTTTC.